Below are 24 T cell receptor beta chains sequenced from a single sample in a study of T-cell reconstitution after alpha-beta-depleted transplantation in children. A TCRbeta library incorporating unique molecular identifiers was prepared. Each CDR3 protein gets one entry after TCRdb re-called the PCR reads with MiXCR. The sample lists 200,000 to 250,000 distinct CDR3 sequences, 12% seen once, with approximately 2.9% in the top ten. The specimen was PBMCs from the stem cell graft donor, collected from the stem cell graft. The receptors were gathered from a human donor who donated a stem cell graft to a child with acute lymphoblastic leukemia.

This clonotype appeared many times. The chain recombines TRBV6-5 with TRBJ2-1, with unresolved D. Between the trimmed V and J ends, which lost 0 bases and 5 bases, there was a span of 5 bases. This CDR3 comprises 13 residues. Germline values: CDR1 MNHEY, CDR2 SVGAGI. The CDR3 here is CASSYSSDNEQFF. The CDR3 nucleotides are TGTGCCAGCAGTTACTCGTCGGACAATGAGCAGTTCTTC.

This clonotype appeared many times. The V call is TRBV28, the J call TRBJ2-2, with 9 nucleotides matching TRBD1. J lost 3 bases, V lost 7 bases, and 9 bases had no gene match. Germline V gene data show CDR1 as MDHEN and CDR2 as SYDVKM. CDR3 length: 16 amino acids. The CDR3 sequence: CASTLSQGADTGELFF. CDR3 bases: TGTGCCAGCACCCTTTCACAGGGGGCGGACACCGGGGAGCTGTTTTTT.

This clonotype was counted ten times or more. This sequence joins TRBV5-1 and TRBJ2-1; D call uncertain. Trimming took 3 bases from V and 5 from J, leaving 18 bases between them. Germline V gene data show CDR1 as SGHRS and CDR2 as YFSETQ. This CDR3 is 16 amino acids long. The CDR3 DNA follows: TGCGCCAGCAGCTCCGTCGACGGTAACCGCAACAATGAGCAGTTCTTC. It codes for CASSSVDGNRNNEQFF. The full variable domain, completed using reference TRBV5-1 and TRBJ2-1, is KAGVTQTPRYLIKTRGQQVTLSCSPISGHRSVSWYQQTPGQGLQFLFEYFSETQRNKGNFPGRFSGRQFSNSRSEMNVSTLELGDSALYLCASSSVDGNRNNEQFFGPGTRLTVL.

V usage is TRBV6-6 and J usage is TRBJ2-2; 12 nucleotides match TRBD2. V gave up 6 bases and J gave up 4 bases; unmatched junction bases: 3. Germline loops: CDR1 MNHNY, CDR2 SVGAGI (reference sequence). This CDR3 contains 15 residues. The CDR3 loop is CASRTSGSRTGELFF. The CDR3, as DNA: TGTGCCAGCAGGACTAGCGGGAGTCGCACCGGGGAGCTGTTTTTT.

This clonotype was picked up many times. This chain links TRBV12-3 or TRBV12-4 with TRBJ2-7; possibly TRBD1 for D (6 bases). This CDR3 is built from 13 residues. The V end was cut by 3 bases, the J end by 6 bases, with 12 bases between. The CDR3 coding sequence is TGTGCCAGCAGTTTCACAGGGTCGGCCGAGCAGTACTTC. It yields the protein CASSFTGSAEQYF.

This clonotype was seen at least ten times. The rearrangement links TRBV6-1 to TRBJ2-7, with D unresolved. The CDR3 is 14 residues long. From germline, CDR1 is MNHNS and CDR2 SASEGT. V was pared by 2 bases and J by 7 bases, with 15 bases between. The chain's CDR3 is CASSELYSPVEQYF. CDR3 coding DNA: TGTGCCAGCAGTGAACTTTATAGTCCTGTGGAGCAGTACTTC.

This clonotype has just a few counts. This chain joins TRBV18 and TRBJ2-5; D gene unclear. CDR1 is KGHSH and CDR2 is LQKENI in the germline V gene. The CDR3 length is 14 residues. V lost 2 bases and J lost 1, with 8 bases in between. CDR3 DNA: TGTGCCAGCTCACCATCGGCAGCCCAAGAGACCCAGTACTTC. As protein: CASSPSAAQETQYF.

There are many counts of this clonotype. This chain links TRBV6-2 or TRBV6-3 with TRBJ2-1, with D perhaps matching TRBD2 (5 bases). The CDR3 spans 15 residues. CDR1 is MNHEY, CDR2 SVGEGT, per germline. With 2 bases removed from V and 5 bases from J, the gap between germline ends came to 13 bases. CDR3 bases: TGTGCCAGCAGTTACCCCGGACTCCCGCACAATGAGCAGTTCTTC. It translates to CASSYPGLPHNEQFF.

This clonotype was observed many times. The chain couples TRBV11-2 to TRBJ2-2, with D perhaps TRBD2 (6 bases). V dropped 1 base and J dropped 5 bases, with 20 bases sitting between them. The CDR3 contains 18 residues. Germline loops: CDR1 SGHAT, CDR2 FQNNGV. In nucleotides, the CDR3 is TGTGCCAGCAGCTTAGTAGTCGCGACTAGAATCGGAACCGGGGAGCTGTTTTTT. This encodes CASSLVVATRIGTGELFF.

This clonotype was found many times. The CDR3 is CSAPPRNSNQPQHF. Here the CDR3 DNA reads TGCAGTGCCCCCCCCAGAAATAGCAATCAGCCCCAGCATTTT. The V gene is TRBV20-1, the J gene TRBJ1-5; no definite D call. Germline CDR1 reads DFQATT; CDR2 reads SNEGSKA (reference sequence). V lost 6 bases to trimming and J lost 0 bases, with 12 bases between them. CDR3 length: 14 amino acids.

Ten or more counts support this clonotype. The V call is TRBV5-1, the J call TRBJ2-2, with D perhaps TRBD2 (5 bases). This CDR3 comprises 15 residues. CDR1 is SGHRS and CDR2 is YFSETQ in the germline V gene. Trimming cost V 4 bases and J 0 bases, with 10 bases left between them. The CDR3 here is CASSKDGTNTGELFF. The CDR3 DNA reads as TGCGCCAGCAGCAAGGACGGGACGAACACCGGGGAGCTGTTTTTT.

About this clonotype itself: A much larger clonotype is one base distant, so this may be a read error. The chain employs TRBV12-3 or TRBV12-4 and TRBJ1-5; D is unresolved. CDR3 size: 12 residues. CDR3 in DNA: TGTACCAGCAGTTTAGCGGATCTGCCCCAGCATTTT. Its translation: CTSSLADLPQHF.

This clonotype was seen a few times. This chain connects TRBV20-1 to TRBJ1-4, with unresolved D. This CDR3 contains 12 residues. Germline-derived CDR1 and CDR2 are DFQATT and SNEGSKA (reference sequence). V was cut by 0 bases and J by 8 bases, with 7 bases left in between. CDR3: CSARESVEKLFF. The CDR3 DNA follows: TGCAGTGCTAGAGAGTCAGTGGAAAAACTGTTTTTT.

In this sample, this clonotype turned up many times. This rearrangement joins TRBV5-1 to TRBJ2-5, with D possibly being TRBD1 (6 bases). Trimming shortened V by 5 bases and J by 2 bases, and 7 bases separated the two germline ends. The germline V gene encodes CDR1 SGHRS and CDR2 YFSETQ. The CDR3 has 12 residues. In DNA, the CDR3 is TGCGCCAGCAGGACAGGACAAGAGACCCAGTACTTC. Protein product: CASRTGQETQYF. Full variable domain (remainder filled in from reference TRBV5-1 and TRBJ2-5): KAGVTQTPRYLIKTRGQQVTLSCSPISGHRSVSWYQQTPGQGLQFLFEYFSETQRNKGNFPGRFSGRQFSNSRSEMNVSTLELGDSALYLCASRTGQETQYFGPGTRLLVL.

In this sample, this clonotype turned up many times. The chain's CDR3 is CAISGGSSSYEQYF. The CDR3 DNA sequence: TGTGCCATCAGTGGGGGGTCCAGCTCCTACGAGCAGTACTTC. V and J are TRBV10-3 and TRBJ2-7, with D perhaps assigned TRBD1 or TRBD2 (5 bases each). Per germline, CDR1 ENHRY and CDR2 SYGVKD. The CDR3 contains 14 residues. The V end lost 4 bases, the J end lost 0 bases, and 10 bases lay between the germline ends.

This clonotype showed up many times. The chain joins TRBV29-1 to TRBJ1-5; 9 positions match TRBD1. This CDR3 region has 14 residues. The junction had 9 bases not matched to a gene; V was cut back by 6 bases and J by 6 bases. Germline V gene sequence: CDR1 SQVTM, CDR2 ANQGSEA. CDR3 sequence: CSVRTGTGFQPQHF. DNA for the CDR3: TGCAGCGTACGAACCGGGACAGGGTTTCAGCCCCAGCATTTT. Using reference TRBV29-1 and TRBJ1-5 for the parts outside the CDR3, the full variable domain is SAVISQKPSRDICQRGTSLTIQCQVDSQVTMMFWYRQQPGQSLTLIATANQGSEATYESGFVIDKFPISRPNLTFSTLTVSNMSPEDSSIYLCSVRTGTGFQPQHFGDGTRLSIL.

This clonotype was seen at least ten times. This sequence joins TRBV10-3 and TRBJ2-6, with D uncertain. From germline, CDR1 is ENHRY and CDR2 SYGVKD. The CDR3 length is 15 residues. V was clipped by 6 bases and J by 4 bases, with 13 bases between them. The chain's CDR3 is CAISHPRSGANVLTF. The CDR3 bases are TGTGCCATCAGCCACCCCAGGTCCGGGGCCAACGTCCTGACTTTC.

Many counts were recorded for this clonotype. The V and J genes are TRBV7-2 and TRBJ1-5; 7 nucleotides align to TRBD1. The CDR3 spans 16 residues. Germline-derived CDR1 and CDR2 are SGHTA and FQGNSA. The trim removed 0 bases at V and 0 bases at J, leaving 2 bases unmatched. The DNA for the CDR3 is TGTGCCAGCAGCTTAGCGACAGGGATTAGCAATCAGCCCCAGCATTTT. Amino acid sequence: CASSLATGISNQPQHF.

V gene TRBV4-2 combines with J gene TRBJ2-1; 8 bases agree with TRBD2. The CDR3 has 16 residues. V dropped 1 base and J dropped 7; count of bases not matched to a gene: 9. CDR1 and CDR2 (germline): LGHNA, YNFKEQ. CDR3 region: CASSQASREAWNEQFF. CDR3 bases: TGTGCCAGCAGCCAAGCGTCGCGGGAGGCATGGAATGAGCAGTTCTTC.

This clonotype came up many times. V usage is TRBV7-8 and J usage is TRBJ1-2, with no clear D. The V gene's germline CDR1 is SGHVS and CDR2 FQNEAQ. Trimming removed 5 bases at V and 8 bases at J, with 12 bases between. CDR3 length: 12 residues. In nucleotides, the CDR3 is TGTGCCAGCAGCCTAGAGGGCCAGGGCTACACCTTC. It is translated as CASSLEGQGYTF.

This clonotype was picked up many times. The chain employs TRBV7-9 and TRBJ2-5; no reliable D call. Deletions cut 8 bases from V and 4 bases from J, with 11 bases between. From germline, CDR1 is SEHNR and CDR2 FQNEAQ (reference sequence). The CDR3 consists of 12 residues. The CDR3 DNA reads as TGTGCCAGCGGCGAGTCGGGAGAGACCCAGTACTTC. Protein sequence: CASGESGETQYF.

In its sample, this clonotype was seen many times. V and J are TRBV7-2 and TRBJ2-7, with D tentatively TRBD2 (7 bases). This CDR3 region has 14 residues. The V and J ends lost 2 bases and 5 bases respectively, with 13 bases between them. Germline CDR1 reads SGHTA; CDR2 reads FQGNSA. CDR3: CASSLRGALDEQYF. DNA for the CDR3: TGTGCCAGCAGCTTACGGGGGGCGCTGGACGAGCAGTACTTC.

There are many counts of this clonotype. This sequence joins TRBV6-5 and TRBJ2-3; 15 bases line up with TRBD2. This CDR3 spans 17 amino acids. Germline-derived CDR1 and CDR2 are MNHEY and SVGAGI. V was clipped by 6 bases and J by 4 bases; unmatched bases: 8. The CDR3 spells CASRLGLAGGFPDTQYF. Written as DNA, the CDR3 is TGTGCCAGCAGACTCGGACTAGCGGGGGGGTTCCCAGATACGCAGTATTTT.

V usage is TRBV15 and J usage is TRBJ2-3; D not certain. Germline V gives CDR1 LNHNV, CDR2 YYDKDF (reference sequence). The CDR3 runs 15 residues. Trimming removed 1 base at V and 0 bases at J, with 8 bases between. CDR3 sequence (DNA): TGTGCCACCAGCAGAGTGACTTCTAGCACAGATACGCAGTATTTT. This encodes CATSRVTSSTDTQYF.